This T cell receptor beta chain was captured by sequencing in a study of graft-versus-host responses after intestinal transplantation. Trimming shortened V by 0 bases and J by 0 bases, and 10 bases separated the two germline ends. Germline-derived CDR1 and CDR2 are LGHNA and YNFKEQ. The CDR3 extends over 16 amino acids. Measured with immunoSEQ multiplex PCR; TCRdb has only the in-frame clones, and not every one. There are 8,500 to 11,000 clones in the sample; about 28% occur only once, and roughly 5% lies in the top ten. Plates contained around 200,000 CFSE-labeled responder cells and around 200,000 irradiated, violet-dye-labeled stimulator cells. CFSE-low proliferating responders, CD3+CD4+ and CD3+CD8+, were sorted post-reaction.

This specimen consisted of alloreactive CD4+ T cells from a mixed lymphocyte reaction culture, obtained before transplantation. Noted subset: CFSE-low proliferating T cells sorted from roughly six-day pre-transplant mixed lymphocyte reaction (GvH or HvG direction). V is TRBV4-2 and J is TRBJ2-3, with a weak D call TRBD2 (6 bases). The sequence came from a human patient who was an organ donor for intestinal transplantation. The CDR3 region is CASSQDSGYSTDTQYF. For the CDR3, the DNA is TGTGCCAGCAGCCAAGATAGCGGCTATAGCACAGATACGCAGTATTTT.